One and the same sample provided the 22 T cell receptor beta chains below, sequenced in a study of regulatory T cells in long-lasting Graves disease. As to time point: persistent/refractory GD, antithyroid drugs over 5 years with positive TRAb. PBMC RNA was the source of the TCR library. Library construction for TCR beta used iRepertoire HTBI primers and Arm-PCR of CDR3 regions. TCRdb re-derived calls from the multiplex PCR reads in MiXCR, one entry per CDR3 protein. The data show about 470,000 distinct CDR3 sequences, less than 25% seen once. The sequences come from peripheral blood mononuclear cells (PBMCs), collected when the disease was refractory, from a patient treated with antithyroid drugs. Receptors originate from a female donor with Graves disease.

This clonotype was recorded many times. Written as DNA, the CDR3 is TGTGCCAGCAGCTTAGAGGCCACGGGGGGGAAAGCAGAGACCCAGTACTTC. Translation: CASSLEATGGKAETQYF. This chain joins TRBV7-8 and TRBJ2-5; 8 nucleotides agree with TRBD2. Germline CDR1 and CDR2: SGHVS and FQNEAQ. V trimming: 1 base; J trimming: 4 bases; junction bases outside the gene matches: 11. This CDR3 contains 17 residues.

This clonotype was found many times. V gene TRBV6-1 combines with J gene TRBJ1-2, with TRBD1 matching 7 bases. This CDR3 region has 13 residues. CDR1 MNHNS and CDR2 SASEGT come from the germline V gene. The ends lost 5 bases at V and 8 bases at J; junction bases unmatched: 8. The CDR3, as DNA: TGTGCCAGCAGTATACAGGGGTTGGAAGGCTACACCTTC. It specifies CASSIQGLEGYTF.

The chain carries TRBV6-6 and TRBJ1-5; D is uncertain. The CDR3 runs to 13 residues. The V end was cut by 0 bases, the J end by 7 bases, with 7 bases between. Germline V lookup: CDR1 MNHNY, CDR2 SVGAGI (reference sequence). CDR3 sequence: CASSYSAWQPQHF. CDR3 nucleotide sequence: TGTGCCAGCAGTTACTCGGCGTGGCAGCCCCAGCATTTT.

This clonotype appeared a few times. The genes are TRBV19 and TRBJ2-7; no clear D gene. The CDR3 consists of 12 residues. V gave up 3 bases and J gave up 7 bases, with 10 bases separating them. The V gene's germline CDR1 is LNHDA and CDR2 SQIVND (reference sequence). CDR3 coding DNA: TGTGCCAGTAGTATTGTAGGTCGTGAGCAGTACTTC. Encoded protein: CASSIVGREQYF.

A few counts support this clonotype. The J gene is TRBJ2-7, the V gene TRBV6-1; 13 bases fit TRBD2. Unmatched junction bases numbered 22, after V lost 8 bases and J lost 6 bases. In germline, CDR1 is MNHNS, CDR2 SASEGT. The CDR3 consists of 19 residues. CDR3 DNA sequence: TGTGCCAGCTCGGGGGGAGGGGGACTAGCGGGACGCCTTCAGTCCGAGCAGTACTTC. It encodes CASSGGGGLAGRLQSEQYF.

In this sample, this clonotype turned up a few times. The chain combines TRBV30 with TRBJ2-7; the match to TRBD1 covers 8 bases. The V gene end was trimmed by 4 bases and the J gene end by 4 bases; junction bases not matched to a gene: 6. From germline, CDR1 is GTSNPN and CDR2 SVGIG (reference sequence). This CDR3 is built from 13 residues. CDR3 residues: CAWTGGATYEQYF. CDR3 bases: TGTGCCTGGACAGGGGGCGCTACGTACGAGCAGTACTTC.

A few counts support this clonotype. V and J are TRBV9 and TRBJ2-5, with 7 bases matching TRBD2. The germline CDR1 and CDR2 sequences are SGDLS and YYNGEE. V gave up 7 bases and J gave up 1 base; unmatched junction bases: 7. This CDR3 spans 14 amino acids. The CDR3 coding sequence is TGTGCCAGCTCCCGGGGGGAGATCCAAGAGACCCAGTACTTC. It translates to CASSRGEIQETQYF.

Comments on this clonotype: This may arise from a read error, as a much more abundant clone is one base away. The chain has TRBV10-3 and TRBJ1-5; 7 bases line up with TRBD1. The CDR3 is 16 residues long. The germline V gene has CDR1 ENHRY and CDR2 SYGVKD. The V segment lost 5 bases and the J segment 4 bases; nucleotides outside the gene matches: 11. CDR3 DNA: TGTGCCATCAGTCCTACCCAGGGGGGCGGTAATCAGCCCCAGCATTTT. Its translation is CAISPTQGGGNQPQHF.

This clonotype was seen at least ten times. This rearrangement joins TRBV27 to TRBJ1-1, with 7 bases matching TRBD1. J gave up 0 bases and V 5 bases, and 12 bases lay outside the gene matches. This CDR3 has 17 residues. Germline V CDR1 and CDR2: MNHEY, SMNVEV (reference sequence). This chain's CDR3 is CASSKHRDSRLNTEAFF. As DNA, the CDR3 is TGTGCCAGCAGTAAACACCGGGACAGCAGGCTGAACACTGAAGCTTTCTTT.

This clonotype was detected ten times or more. The CDR3 loop is CATSAGGSYEQYF. The CDR3 DNA follows: TGTGCCACCAGTGCGGGGGGTTCCTACGAGCAGTACTTC. The rearrangement uses TRBV24-1 and TRBJ2-7; TRBD2 matches 7 bases. Germline V gives CDR1 KGHDR, CDR2 SFDVKD. The CDR3 runs 13 residues. V shed 5 bases, J shed 1 base, and the junction held 1 base outside the gene matches.

This rearrangement joins TRBV7-9 to TRBJ1-1; D is uncertain. The length of the CDR3 is 19 residues. Germline CDR1 SEHNR, CDR2 FQNEAQ (reference sequence). The V and J ends lost 0 bases and 3 bases respectively, with 23 bases between them. The CDR3 sequence is CASSLAQMGPSSRHTEAFF. The CDR3 region has the DNA TGTGCCAGCAGCTTAGCGCAAATGGGCCCCTCCAGCCGTCACACTGAAGCTTTCTTT.

Details on this clonotype: Possible read error: a much larger clone is one base away. The chain uses TRBV20-1 and TRBJ1-4; maybe TRBD1 (5 bases). Trimming removed 0 bases from V and 0 bases from J, with 11 bases in between. The length of the CDR3 is 16 residues. The germline V gene has CDR1 DFQATT and CDR2 SNEGSKA (reference sequence). CDR3 coding DNA: TGCAGTGCTAGAGACGGGACGGAGGCAACTAATGAAAAACTGTTTTTT. It codes for CSARDGTEATNEKLFF.

There are many counts of this clonotype. The chain couples TRBV7-8 to TRBJ2-7; D is perhaps TRBD2 (5 bases). This CDR3 contains 16 residues. Germline lookup yields CDR1 SGHVS and CDR2 FQNEAQ. V lost 6 bases, J lost 5 bases, and 23 bases lay in between. The chain's CDR3 is CASSGPGVSPANEQYF. The CDR3 bases are TGTGCCAGCAGTGGTCCCGGGGTTTCACCGGCTAACGAGCAGTACTTC.

The chain employs TRBV20-1 and TRBJ2-1, with no clear D. CDR3 length equals 14 residues. V was shortened by 2 bases and J by 0 bases, with 8 bases between the two germline ends. Germline V gene lookup returns CDR1 DFQATT and CDR2 SNEGSKA (reference sequence). This CDR3 is CSARHGFSYNEQFF. The CDR3 DNA is TGCAGTGCTAGACACGGGTTCTCCTACAATGAGCAGTTCTTC.

There are many counts of this clonotype. The chain joins TRBV27 to TRBJ2-5, with a possible D match to TRBD2 (5 bases). The V and J ends lost 4 bases and 1 base respectively, with 7 bases between them. The CDR3 loop spans 13 amino acids. Germline V gives CDR1 MNHEY, CDR2 SMNVEV (reference sequence). CDR3 in amino acids: CASSYRGQETQYF. The CDR3 DNA follows: TGTGCCAGCAGTTACCGGGGCCAAGAGACCCAGTACTTC.

This clonotype was seen ten or more times. V gene TRBV18 combines with J gene TRBJ1-4; possibly TRBD1 for D (5 bases). CDR1 and CDR2 from the germline V gene are KGHSH and LQKENI. Trimming took off 2 bases at V and 0 bases at J, with 13 bases between the two ends. The CDR3 runs to 17 residues. CDR3 sequence: CASSPFRENPTNEKLFF. The CDR3 nucleotides are TGTGCCAGCTCACCATTCAGGGAGAACCCAACTAATGAAAAACTGTTTTTT.

This clonotype appeared a few times. This chain connects TRBV27 to TRBJ2-2; D may correspond to TRBD1 or TRBD2 (5 bases each). Germline CDR1 is MNHEY and CDR2 is SMNVEV (reference sequence). Trimming stripped 7 bases from V and 6 bases from J, with 18 bases between. This CDR3 region has 15 residues. Here the CDR3 reads CASNPGPSYAGELFF. CDR3 coding DNA: TGTGCCAGCAATCCGGGACCTAGTTATGCCGGGGAGCTGTTTTTT.

At least ten counts were recorded for this clonotype. The V gene is TRBV6-2 or TRBV6-3, the J gene TRBJ2-2; D assignment may be TRBD1 or TRBD2 (5 bases each). Germline V gene data show CDR1 as MNHEY and CDR2 as SVGEGT. The CDR3 runs 17 residues. V was clipped by 2 bases and J by 4 bases, with 17 bases between them. CDR3 loop: CASSYQGRIITTGELFF. The CDR3 DNA is TGTGCCAGCAGTTACCAGGGACGAATAATAACCACCGGGGAGCTGTTTTTT.

The gene calls are TRBV6-2 or TRBV6-3 and TRBJ1-1; D unresolved. The V gene lost 5 bases and the J gene lost 1 base, with 8 bases spanning the gap. Per germline, CDR1 MNHEY and CDR2 SVGEGT. The CDR3 runs 13 residues. The CDR3 spells CASSEAENTEAFF. CDR3 sequence (DNA): TGTGCCAGCAGTGAAGCGGAGAACACTGAAGCTTTCTTT.

The sample holds a few counts of this clonotype. This chain uses TRBV20-1 with TRBJ2-5; 7 positions agree with TRBD1. CDR1 is DFQATT, CDR2 SNEGSKA, per germline (reference sequence). The CDR3 consists of 13 residues. V shed 8 bases and J 2 bases; nucleotides not matched to a gene: 8. The CDR3 sequence is CSRQGIYQETQYF. The CDR3 DNA reads as TGCAGTCGACAGGGCATATATCAAGAGACCCAGTACTTC.

This chain uses TRBV9 with TRBJ2-5; D gene uncertain. The J call may be mistaken, given a closer DNA end match to TRBJ2-7. Germline V gene data show CDR1 as SGDLS and CDR2 as YYNGEE. This CDR3 has 15 residues. DNA for the CDR3: TGTGCCAGCAGCCCGATTGGATTTGGGGCCTACGAGCAGTACTTC. Translating gives CASSPIGFGAYEQYF.

This rearrangement joins TRBV20-1 to TRBJ2-7, with 7 bases fitting TRBD2. Germline lookup yields CDR1 DFQATT and CDR2 SNEGSKA (reference sequence). CDR3 length: 12 amino acids. Trimming at V came to 3 bases and at J to 3 bases, leaving 2 bases not matched to a gene. The CDR3 is CSASAGDYEQYF. The CDR3 DNA sequence: TGCAGTGCTAGTGCGGGAGACTACGAGCAGTACTTC.